This T cell receptor beta chain appears in the sequencing data of a study of blood T cell repertoires in COVID-19. Study overall: Acute and convalescent COVID-19 specimens originated in the United States, Italy and Spain.

Those who participated ranged in age from roughly 18 to 100 years and resided in about two dozen US areas. Cohort 3 donors were reported recovered after two negative PCRs, clearance, or symptom resolution. Trimming took 7 bases from V and 5 from J; bases not matched to a gene: 7. Per the germline V gene, CDR1 is MGHDK and CDR2 is SYGVNS. CDR3 length equals 13 residues. Original methodology: Amplifying reference gene primers gave estimates of nucleated cell counts. Profiled with immunoSEQ multiplex PCR; TCRdb holds only in-frame clones, not every one. V and J calls and clone size are copied from that table; D and trimming were computed from the DNA. The repertoire holds fewer than 400,000 clones, with around nine tenths as singletons.

The V and J genes are TRBV25-1 and TRBJ1-2, with 7 positions matching TRBD1. What was sequenced was PBMCs or T cells enriched from blood (not recorded which). The TCR comes from a woman aged 45-59 years who had recovered from COVID-19. The CDR3 region has the DNA TGTGCCAGCACCCAAGGGGACAGATATGGCTACACCTTC. This sequence encodes CASTQGDRYGYTF.